What follows describes a single T cell receptor beta chain. Antigen: not known. With 4 bases clipped from V and 2 bases from J, the junction kept 5 bases outside the gene matches. Germline CDR1 reads SGHTA; CDR2 reads FQGNSA. The CDR3 is made up of 16 amino acids. The data originate from a study of beta chain features in type 1 diabetes. Study at large: Examined across all samples were some 99 million sorted cells.

Heparinised blood was drawn once per donor, averaging approximately 100 mL. CD45RO/CCR7/CD25/CD127/CD95/CD27 staining was used to isolate CD4+ naive, central memory, regulatory and stem cell-like memory cells by sorting. Study-wide findings and caveats: Moderately but significantly shorter TCRB CDR3s were found in Type 1 diabetes patients in all four CD4+ subsets.

Investigators reverse transcribed all isolated RNA, so they sequenced expressed TCRB transcripts. Data came from immunoSEQ multiplex PCR; TCRdb stores just in-frame clones and leaves some out. The sample has more than 350,000 clones, about 10% seen once. V and J are TRBV7-2 and TRBJ2-3, with 11 bases aligning to TRBD2. The sequence derives from a woman in her late teens or twenties in good health. The sequenced sample was naive CD4+ T cells from blood. The CDR3 sequence is CASSYRLAGSTDTQYF. The CDR3 nucleotides read TGTGCCAGCAGCTACCGACTAGCGGGGTCCACAGATACGCAGTATTTT.